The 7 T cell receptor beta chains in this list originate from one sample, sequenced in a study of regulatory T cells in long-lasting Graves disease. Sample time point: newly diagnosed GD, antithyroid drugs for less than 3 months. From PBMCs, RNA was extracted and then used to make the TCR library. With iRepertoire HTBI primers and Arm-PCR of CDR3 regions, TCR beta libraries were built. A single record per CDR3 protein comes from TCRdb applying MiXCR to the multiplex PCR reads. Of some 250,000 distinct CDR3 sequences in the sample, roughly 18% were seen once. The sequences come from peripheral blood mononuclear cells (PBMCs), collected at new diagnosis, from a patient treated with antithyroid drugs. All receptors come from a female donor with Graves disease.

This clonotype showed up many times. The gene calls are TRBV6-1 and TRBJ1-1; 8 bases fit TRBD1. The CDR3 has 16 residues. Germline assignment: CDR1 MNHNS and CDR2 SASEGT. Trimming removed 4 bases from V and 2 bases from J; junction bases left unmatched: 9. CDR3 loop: CASSGQGKEGNTEAFF. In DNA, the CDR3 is TGTGCCAGCAGTGGACAGGGGAAGGAGGGAAACACTGAAGCTTTCTTT.

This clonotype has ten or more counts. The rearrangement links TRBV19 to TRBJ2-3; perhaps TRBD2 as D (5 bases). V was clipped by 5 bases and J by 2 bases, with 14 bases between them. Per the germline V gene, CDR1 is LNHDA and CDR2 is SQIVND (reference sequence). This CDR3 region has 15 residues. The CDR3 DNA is TGTGCCAGTAGTTCCCGACTACCTTTCACAGATACGCAGTATTTT. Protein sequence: CASSSRLPFTDTQYF.

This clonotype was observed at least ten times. The CDR3 DNA sequence: TGTGCCAGCAGCCATCCCCCTAGAAGAGCTAGCGGGAGGAGTGAGACCCAGTACTTC. Protein: CASSHPPRRASGRSETQYF. The chain carries TRBV3-1 and TRBJ2-5; 11 bases are shared with TRBD2. The ends lost 3 bases at V and 5 bases at J; junction bases unmatched: 17. Germline CDR1 reads LGHDT; CDR2 reads YNNKEL (reference sequence). The CDR3 contains 19 residues.

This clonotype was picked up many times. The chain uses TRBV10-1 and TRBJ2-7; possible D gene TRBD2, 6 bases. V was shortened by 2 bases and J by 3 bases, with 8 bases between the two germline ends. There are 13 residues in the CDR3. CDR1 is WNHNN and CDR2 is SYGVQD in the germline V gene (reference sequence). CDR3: CASSEASDYEQYF. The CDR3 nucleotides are TGCGCCAGCAGTGAGGCTAGCGACTACGAGCAGTACTTC.

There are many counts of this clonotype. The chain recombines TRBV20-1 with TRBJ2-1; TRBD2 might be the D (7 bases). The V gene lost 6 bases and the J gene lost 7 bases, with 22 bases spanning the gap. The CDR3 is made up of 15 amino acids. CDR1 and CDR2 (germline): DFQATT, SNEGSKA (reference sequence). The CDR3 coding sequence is TGCAGTGCCCCGGACAGCCAAGGGGGGGGGAATGAGCAGTTCTTC. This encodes CSAPDSQGGGNEQFF.

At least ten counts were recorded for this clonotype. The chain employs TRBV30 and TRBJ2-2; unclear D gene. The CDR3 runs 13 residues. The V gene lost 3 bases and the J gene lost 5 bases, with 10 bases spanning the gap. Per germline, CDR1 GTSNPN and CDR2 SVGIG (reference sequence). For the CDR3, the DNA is TGTGCCTGGAGGCCTGGTTGGACCGGGGAGCTGTTTTTT. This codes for CAWRPGWTGELFF.

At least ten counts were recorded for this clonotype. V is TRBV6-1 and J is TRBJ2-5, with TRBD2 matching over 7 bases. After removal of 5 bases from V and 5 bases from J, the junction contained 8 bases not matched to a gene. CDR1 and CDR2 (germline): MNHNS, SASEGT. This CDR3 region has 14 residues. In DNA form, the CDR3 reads TGTGCCAGCAGTAACGATAGGCGGGGGGAGACCCAGTACTTC. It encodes CASSNDRRGETQYF.